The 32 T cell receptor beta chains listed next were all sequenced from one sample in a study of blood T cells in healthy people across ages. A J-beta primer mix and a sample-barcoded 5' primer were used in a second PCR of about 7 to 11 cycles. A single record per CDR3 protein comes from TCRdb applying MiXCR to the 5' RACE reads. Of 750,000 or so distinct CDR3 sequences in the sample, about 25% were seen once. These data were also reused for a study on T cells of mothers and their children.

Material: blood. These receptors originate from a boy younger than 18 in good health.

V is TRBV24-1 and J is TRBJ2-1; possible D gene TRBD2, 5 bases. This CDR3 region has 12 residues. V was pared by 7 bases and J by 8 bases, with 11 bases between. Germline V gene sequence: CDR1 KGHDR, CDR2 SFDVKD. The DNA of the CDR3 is TGTGCCACCAGCGACACGGGGTATGAGCAGTTCTTC. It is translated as CATSDTGYEQFF.

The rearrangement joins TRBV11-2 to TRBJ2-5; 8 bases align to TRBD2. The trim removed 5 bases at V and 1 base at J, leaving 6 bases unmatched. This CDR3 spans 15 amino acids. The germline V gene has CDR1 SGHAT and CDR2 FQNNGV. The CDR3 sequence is CASSHAGGVQETQYF. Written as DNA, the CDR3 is TGTGCCAGCAGCCATGCGGGGGGAGTCCAAGAGACCCAGTACTTC.

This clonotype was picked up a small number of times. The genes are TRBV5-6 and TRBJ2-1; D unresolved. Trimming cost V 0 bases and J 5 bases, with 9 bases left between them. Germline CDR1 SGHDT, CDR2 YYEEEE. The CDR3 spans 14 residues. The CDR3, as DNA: TGTGCCAGCAGCTTGGCCCAAAAGAACAATGAGCAGTTCTTC. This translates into CASSLAQKNNEQFF.

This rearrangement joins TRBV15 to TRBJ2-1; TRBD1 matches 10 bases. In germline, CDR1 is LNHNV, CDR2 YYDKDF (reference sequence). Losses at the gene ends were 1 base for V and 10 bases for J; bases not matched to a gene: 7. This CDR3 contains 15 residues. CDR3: CATSRAGTGVYEQFF. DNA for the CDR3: TGTGCCACCAGCAGAGCCGGGACAGGGGTTTACGAGCAGTTCTTC.

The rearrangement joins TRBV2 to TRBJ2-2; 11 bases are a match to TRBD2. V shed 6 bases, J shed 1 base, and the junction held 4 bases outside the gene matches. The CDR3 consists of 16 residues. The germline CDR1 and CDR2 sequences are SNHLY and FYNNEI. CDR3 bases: TGTGCCAGCAGCCTAGCGGGAGGAGGGAACACCGGGGAGCTGTTTTTT. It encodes CASSLAGGGNTGELFF.

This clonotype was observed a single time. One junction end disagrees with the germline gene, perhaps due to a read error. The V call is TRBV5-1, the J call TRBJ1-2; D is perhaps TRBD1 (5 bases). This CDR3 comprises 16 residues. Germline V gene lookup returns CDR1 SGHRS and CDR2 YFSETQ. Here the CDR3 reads CASYPWTPYTNCGYTF. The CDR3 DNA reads TGCGCCAGCTACCCGTGGACACCCTATACTAACTGTGGCTACACCTTC.

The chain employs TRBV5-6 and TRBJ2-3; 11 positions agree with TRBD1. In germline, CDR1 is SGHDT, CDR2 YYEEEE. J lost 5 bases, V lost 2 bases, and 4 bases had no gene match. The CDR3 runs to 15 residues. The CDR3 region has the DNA TGTGCCAGCAGCTTTTTGGGACAGGGGGTAGATACGCAGTATTTT. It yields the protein CASSFLGQGVDTQYF.

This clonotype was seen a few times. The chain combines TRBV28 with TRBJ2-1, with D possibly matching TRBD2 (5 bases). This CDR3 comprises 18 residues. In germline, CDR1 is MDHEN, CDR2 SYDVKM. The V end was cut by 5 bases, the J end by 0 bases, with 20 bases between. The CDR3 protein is CASSHLLKRQSSYNEQFF. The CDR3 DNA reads TGTGCCAGCAGTCATCTGCTTAAGCGGCAAAGCTCCTACAATGAGCAGTTCTTC. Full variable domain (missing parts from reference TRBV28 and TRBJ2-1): DVKVTQSSRYLVKRTGEKVFLECVQDMDHENMFWYRQDPGLGLRLIYFSYDVKMKEKGDIPEGYSVSREKKERFSLILESASTNQTSMYLCASSHLLKRQSSYNEQFFGPGTRLTVL.

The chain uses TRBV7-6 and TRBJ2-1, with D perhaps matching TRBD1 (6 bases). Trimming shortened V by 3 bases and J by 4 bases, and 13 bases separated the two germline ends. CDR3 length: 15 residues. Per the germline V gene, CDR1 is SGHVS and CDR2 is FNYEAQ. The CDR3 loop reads CASSFRGSGYNEQFF. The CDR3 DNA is TGTGCCAGCAGCTTTAGGGGGAGCGGTTACAATGAGCAGTTCTTC.

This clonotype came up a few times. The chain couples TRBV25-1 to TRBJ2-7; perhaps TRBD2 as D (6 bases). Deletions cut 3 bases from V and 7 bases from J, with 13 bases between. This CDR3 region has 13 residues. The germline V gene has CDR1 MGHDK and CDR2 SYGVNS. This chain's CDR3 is CASSDPWAGEQYF. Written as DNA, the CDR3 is TGTGCCAGCAGTGACCCTTGGGCGGGGGAGCAGTACTTC.

CDR3 nucleotides: TGTGCCACCAGCAGAGATTTGGGGACAGGAGAGACCCAGTACTTC. Residues: CATSRDLGTGETQYF. This sequence joins TRBV15 and TRBJ2-5; 8 nucleotides line up with TRBD1. The J segment lost 4 bases and the V segment lost 0 bases, leaving 4 bases of the junction unmatched. The CDR3 contains 15 residues. CDR1 and CDR2 from the germline V gene are LNHNV and YYDKDF (reference sequence).

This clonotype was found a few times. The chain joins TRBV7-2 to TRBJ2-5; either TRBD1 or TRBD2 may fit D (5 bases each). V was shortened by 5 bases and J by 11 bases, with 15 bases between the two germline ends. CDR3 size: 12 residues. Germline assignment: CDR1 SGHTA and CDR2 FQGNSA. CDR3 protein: CASSDKPGPQYF. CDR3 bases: TGTGCCAGCAGCGATAAACCGGGACCGCAGTACTTC.

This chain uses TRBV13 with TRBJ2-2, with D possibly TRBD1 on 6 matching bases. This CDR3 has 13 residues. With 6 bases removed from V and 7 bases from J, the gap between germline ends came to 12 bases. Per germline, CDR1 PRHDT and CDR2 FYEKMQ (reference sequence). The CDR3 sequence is CASRIQGGGELFF. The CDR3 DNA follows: TGTGCCAGCAGGATACAGGGCGGCGGGGAGCTGTTTTTT. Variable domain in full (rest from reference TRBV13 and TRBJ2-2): AAGVIQSPRHLIKEKRETATLKCYPIPRHDTVYWYQQGPGQDPQFLISFYEKMQSDKGSIPDRFSAQQFSDYHSELNMSSLELGDSALYFCASRIQGGGELFFGEGSRLTVL.

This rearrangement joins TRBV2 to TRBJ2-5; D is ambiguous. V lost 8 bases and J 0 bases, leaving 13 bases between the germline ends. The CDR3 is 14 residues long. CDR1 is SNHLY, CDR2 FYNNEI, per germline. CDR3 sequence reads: CASVPQEYQETQYF. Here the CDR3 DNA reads TGTGCCAGCGTCCCTCAGGAGTACCAAGAGACCCAGTACTTC.

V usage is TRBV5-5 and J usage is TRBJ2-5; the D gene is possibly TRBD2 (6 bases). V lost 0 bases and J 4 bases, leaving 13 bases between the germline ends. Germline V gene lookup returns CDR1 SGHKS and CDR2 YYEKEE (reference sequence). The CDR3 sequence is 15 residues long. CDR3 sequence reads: CASSLVETSRETQYF. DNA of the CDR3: TGTGCCAGCAGCTTGGTCGAAACTAGCCGAGAGACCCAGTACTTC.

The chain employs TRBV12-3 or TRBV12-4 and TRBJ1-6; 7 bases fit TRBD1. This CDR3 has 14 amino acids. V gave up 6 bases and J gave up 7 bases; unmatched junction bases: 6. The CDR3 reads CASRYDRVNSPLHF. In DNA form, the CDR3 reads TGTGCCAGCAGATACGACAGGGTGAATTCACCCCTCCACTTT.

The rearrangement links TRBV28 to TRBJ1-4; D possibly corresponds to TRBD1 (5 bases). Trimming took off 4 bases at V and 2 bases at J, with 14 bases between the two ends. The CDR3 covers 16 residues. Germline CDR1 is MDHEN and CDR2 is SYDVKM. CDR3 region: CASSSGRVGTNEKLFF. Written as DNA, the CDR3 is TGTGCCAGCAGTTCCGGCAGGGTGGGTACTAATGAAAAACTGTTTTTT.

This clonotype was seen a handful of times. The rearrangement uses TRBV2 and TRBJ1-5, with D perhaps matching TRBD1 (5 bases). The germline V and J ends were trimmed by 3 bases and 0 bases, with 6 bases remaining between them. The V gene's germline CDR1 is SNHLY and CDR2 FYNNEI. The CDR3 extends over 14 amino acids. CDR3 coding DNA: TGTGCCAGCAGTGAGCAGGGTAGCAATCAGCCCCAGCATTTT. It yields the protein CASSEQGSNQPQHF.

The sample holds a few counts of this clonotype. The CDR3 here is CSAEGDLAKNIQYF. The CDR3, as DNA: TGCAGCGCAGAGGGGGATCTAGCCAAAAACATTCAGTACTTC. The rearrangement joins TRBV29-1 to TRBJ2-4; D is possibly TRBD1 (6 bases). The CDR3 is 14 residues long. With 7 bases removed from V and 0 bases from J, the gap between germline ends came to 13 bases. Germline V gene sequence: CDR1 SQVTM, CDR2 ANQGSEA.

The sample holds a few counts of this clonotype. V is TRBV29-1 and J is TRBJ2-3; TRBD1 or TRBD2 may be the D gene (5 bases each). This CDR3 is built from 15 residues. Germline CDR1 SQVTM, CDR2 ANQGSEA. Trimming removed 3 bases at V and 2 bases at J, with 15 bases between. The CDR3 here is CSVEGEGEDTDTQYF. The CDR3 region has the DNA TGCAGCGTTGAGGGGGAAGGAGAAGACACAGATACGCAGTATTTT.

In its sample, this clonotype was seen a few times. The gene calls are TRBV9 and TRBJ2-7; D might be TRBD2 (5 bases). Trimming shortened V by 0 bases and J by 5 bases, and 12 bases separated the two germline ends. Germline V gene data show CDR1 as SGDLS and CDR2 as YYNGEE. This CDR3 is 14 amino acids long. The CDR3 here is CASSVEIEEDEQYF. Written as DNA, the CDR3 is TGTGCCAGCAGCGTAGAGATAGAGGAGGACGAGCAGTACTTC. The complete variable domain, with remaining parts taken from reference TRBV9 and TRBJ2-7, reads DSGVTQTPKHLITATGQRVTLRCSPRSGDLSVYWYQQSLDQGLQFLIQYYNGEERAKGNILERFSAQQFPDLHSELNLSSLELGDSALYFCASSVEIEEDEQYFGPGTRLTVT.

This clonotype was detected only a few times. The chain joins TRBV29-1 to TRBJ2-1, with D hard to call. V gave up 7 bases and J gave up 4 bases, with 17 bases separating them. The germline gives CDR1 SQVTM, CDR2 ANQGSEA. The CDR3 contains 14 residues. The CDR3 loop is CSAKETGLYNEQFF. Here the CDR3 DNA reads TGCAGCGCCAAGGAAACGGGTCTGTACAATGAGCAGTTCTTC.

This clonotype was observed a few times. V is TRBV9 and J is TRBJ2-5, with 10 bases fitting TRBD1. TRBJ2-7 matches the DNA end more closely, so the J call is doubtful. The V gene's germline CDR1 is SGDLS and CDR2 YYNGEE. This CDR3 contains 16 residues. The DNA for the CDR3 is TGTGCCAGCAGCGACAGCCGGACAGGGGGATCCTACGAGCAGTACTTC. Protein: CASSDSRTGGSYEQYF.

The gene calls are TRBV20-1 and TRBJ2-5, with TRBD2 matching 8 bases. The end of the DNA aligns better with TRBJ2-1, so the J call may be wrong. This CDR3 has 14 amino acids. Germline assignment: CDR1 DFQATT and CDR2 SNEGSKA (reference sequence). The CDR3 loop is CSVAPGLVSDEQFF. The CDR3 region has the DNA TGCAGTGTCGCGCCGGGACTAGTTTCGGATGAGCAGTTCTTC.

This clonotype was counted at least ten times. Here the CDR3 DNA reads TGTGCCAGCAGCCGGACAGGGGAAGAGACCCAGTACTTC. Amino acid sequence: CASSRTGEETQYF. V gene TRBV14 combines with J gene TRBJ2-5; 9 positions match TRBD1. CDR3 length: 13 amino acids. Germline values: CDR1 SGHDN, CDR2 FVKESK. V lost 4 bases and J lost 3; bases outside the gene matches: 0.

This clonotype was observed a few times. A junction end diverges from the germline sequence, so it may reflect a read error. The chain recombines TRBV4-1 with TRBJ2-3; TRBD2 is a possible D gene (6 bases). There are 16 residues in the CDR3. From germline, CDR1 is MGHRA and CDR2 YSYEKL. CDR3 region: CASSQVPGTSTDTQYF. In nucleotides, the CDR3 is TGCGCCAGCAGCCAAGTTCCGGGAACTAGCACGGATACGCAGTATTTT.

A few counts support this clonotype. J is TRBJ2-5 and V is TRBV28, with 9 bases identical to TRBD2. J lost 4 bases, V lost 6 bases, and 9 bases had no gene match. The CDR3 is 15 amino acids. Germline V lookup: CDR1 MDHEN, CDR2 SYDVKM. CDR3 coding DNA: TGTGCCAGCAGCCCCGTCAAGCGGGAGGCAGAGACCCAGTACTTC. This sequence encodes CASSPVKREAETQYF. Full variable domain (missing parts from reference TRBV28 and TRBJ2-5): DVKVTQSSRYLVKRTGEKVFLECVQDMDHENMFWYRQDPGLGLRLIYFSYDVKMKEKGDIPEGYSVSREKKERFSLILESASTNQTSMYLCASSPVKREAETQYFGPGTRLLVL.

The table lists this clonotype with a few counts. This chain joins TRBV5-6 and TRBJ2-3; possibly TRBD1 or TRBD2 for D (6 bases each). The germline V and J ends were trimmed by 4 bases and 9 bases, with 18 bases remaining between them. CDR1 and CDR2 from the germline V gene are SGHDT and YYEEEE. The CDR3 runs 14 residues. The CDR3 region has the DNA TGTGCCAGCAGCCGCGGGGACACTAGGTGGACGCAGTATTTT. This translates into CASSRGDTRWTQYF.

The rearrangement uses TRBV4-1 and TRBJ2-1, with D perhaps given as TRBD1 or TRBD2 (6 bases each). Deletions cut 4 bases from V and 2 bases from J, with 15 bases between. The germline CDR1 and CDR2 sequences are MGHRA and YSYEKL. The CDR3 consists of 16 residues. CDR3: CASSPETGATYNEQFF. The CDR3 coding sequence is TGCGCCAGCAGCCCCGAGACGGGGGCGACCTACAATGAGCAGTTCTTC.

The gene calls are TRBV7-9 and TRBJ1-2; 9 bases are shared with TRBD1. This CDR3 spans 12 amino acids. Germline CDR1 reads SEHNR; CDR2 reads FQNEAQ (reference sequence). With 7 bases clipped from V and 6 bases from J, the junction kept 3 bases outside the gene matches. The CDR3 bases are TGTGCCAGCAAGGGACAGGGAAATGGCTACACCTTC. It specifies CASKGQGNGYTF.

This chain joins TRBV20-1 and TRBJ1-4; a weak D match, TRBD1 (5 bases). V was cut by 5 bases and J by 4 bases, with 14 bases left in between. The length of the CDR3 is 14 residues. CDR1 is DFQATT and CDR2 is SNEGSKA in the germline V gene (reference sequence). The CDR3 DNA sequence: TGCAGTGCTCCGGGGGACGGGGGTAATGAAAAACTGTTTTTT. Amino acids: CSAPGDGGNEKLFF.

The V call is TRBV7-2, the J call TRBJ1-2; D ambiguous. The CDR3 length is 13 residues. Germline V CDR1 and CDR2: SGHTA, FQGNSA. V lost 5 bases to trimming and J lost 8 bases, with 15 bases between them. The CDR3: CASSTDQSGGYTF. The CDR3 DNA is TGTGCCAGCAGCACCGACCAGTCGGGGGGCTACACCTTC. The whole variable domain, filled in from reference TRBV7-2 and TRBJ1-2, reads GAGVSQSPSNKVTEKGKDVELRCDPISGHTALYWYRQSLGQGLEFLIYFQGNSAPDKSGLPSDRFSAERTGGSVSTLTIQRTQQEDSAVYLCASSTDQSGGYTFGSGTRLTVV.